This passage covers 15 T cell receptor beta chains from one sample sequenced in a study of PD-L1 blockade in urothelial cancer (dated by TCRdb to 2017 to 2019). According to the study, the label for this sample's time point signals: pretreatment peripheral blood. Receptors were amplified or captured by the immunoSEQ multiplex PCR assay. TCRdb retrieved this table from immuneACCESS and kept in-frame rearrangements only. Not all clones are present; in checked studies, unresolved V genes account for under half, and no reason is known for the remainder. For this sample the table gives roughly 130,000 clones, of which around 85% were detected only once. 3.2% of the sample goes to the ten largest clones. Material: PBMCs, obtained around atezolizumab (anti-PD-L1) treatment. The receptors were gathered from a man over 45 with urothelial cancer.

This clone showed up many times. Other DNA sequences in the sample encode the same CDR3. CDR3 loop: CASSFYGQTNTEAFF. CDR3 bases: TGTGCCAGCAGCTTTTACGGACAAACGAACACTGAAGCTTTCTTT. This sequence joins TRBV5-6 and TRBJ1-1; D perhaps matches TRBD1 (5 bases). The CDR3 length is 15 residues. V was trimmed by 2 bases and J by 1 base, leaving 12 bases between them. Germline V gene data show CDR1 as SGHDT and CDR2 as YYEEEE.

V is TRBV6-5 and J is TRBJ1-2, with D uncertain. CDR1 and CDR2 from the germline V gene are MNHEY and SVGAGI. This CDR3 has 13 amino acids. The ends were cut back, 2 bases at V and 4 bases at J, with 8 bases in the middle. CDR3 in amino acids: CASSYGGSYGYTF. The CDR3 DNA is TGTGCCAGCAGTTACGGAGGGTCCTATGGCTACACCTTC.

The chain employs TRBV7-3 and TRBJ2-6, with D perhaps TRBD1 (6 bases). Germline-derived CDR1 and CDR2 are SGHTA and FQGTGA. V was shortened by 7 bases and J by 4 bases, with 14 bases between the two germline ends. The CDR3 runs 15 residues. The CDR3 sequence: CASTRGRGGANVLTF. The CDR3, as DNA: TGTGCCAGCACCAGGGGAAGGGGCGGGGCCAACGTCCTGACTTTC. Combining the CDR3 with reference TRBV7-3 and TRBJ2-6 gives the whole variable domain GAGVSQTPSNKVTEKGKYVELRCDPISGHTALYWYRQSLGQGPEFLIYFQGTGAADDSGLPNDRFFAVRPEGSVSTLKIQRTERGDSAVYLCASTRGRGGANVLTFGAGSRLTVL.

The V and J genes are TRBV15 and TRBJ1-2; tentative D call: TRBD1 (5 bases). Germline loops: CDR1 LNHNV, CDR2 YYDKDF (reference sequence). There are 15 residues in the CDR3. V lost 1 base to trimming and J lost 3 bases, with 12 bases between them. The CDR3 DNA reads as TGTGCCACCAGCAGAGTAAATACGGGGGACTATGGCTACACCTTC. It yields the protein CATSRVNTGDYGYTF.

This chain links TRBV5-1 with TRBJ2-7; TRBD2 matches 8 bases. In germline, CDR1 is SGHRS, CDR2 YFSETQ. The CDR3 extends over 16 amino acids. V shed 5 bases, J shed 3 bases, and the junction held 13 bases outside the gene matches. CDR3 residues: CASSSGRVAGLYEQYF. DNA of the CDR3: TGCGCCAGCAGTTCCGGGAGAGTAGCGGGACTCTACGAGCAGTACTTC.

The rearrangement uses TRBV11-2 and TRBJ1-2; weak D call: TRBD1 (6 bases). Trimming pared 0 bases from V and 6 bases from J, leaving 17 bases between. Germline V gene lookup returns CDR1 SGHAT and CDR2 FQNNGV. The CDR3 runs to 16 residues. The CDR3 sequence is CASSLDVFGGRNGYTF. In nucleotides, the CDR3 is TGTGCCAGCAGCTTAGATGTGTTTGGGGGCAGGAATGGCTACACCTTC.

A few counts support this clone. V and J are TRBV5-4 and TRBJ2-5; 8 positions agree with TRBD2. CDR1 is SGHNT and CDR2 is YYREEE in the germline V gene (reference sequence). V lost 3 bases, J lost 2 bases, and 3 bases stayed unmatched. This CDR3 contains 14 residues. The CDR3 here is CASSSGTRQETQYF. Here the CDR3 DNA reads TGTGCCAGCAGCTCCGGGACTAGGCAAGAGACCCAGTACTTC.

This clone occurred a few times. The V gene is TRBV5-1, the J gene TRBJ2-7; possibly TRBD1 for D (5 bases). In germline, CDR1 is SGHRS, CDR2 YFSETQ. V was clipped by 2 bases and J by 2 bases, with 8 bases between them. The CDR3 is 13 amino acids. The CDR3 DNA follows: TGCGCCAGCAGCTTACAGGAGCCCTACGAGCAGTACTTC. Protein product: CASSLQEPYEQYF. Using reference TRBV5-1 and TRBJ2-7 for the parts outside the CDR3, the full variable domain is KAGVTQTPRYLIKTRGQQVTLSCSPISGHRSVSWYQQTPGQGLQFLFEYFSETQRNKGNFPGRFSGRQFSNSRSEMNVSTLELGDSALYLCASSLQEPYEQYFGPGTRLTVT.

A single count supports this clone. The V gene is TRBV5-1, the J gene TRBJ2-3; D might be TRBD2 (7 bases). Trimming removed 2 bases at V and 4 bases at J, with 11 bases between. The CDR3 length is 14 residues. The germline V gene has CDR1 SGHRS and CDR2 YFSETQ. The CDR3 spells CASSFGGRADTQYF. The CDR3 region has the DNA TGCGCCAGCAGCTTCGGGGGGCGTGCAGATACGCAGTATTTT.

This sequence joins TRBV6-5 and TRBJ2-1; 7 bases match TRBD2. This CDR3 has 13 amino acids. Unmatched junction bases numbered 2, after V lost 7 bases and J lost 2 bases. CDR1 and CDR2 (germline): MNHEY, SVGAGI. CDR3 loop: CASTTSPYNEQFF. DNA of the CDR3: TGTGCCAGCACGACTAGCCCCTACAATGAGCAGTTCTTC.

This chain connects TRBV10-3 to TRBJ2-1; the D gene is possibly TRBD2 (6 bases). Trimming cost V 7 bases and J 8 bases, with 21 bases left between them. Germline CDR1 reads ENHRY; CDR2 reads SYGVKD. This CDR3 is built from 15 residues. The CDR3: CAITAGLRSTDEQFF. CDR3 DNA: TGTGCCATCACTGCGGGACTCCGCTCGACCGATGAGCAGTTCTTC.

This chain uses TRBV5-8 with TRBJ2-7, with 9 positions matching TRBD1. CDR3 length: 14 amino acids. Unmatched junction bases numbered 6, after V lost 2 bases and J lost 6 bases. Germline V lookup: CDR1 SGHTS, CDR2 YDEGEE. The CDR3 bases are TGTGCCAGCAGCTTAAACAGGGGGCTAGGCGAGCAGTACTTC. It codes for CASSLNRGLGEQYF.

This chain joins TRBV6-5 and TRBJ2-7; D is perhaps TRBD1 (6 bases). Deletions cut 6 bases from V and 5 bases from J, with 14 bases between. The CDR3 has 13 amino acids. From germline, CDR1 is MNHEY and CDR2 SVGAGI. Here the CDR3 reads CASRYTGNHEQYF. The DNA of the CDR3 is TGTGCCAGCAGGTACACAGGGAACCACGAGCAGTACTTC.

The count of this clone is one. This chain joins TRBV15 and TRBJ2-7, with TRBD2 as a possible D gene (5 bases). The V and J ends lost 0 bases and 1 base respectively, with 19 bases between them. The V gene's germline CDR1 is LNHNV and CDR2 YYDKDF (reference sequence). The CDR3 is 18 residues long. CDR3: CATSRERRRQAISYEQYF. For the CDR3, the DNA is TGTGCCACCAGCAGAGAAAGGAGGAGGCAGGCCATTTCCTACGAGCAGTACTTC.

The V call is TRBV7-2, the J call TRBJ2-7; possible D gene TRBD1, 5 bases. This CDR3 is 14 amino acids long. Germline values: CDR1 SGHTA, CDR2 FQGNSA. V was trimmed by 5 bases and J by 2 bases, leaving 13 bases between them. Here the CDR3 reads CASSRTGRPYEQYF. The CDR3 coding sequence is TGTGCCAGCAGCCGTACAGGACGTCCCTACGAGCAGTACTTC.